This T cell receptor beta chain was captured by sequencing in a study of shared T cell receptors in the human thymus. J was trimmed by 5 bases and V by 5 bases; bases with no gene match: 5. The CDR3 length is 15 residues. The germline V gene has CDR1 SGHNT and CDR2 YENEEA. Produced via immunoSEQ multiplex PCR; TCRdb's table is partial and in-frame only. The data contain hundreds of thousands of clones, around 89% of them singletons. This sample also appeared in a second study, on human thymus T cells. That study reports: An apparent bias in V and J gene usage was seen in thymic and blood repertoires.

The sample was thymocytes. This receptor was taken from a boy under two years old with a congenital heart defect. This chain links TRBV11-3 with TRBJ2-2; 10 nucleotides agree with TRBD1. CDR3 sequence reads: CASSPDRGPTGELFF. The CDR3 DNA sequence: TGTGCCAGCAGCCCCGACAGGGGGCCAACCGGGGAGCTGTTTTTT.